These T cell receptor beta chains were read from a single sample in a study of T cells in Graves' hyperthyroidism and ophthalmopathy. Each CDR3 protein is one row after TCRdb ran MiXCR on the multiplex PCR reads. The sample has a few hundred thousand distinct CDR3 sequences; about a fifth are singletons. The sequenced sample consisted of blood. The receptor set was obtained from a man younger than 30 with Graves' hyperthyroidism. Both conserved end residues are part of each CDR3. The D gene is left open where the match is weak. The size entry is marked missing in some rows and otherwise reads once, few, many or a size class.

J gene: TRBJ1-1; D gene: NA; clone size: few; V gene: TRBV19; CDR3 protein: CASSIARANTEAFF; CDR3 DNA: TGTGCCAGTAGTATAGCCAGGGCGAACACTGAAGCTTTCTTT
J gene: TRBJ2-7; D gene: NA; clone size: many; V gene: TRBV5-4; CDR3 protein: CASGQGAGLRGNEQYF; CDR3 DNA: TGTGCCAGCGGACAAGGGGCGGGACTGAGGGGGAACGAGCAGTACTTC
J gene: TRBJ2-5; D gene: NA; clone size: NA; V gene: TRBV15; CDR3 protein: CATSTGSETQYF; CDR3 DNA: TGTGCCACCAGCACGGGGAGCGAGACCCAGTACTTC
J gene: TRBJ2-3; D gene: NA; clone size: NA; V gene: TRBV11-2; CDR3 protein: CASKAALGDTDTQYF; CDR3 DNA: TGTGCCAGCAAGGCCGCACTGGGCGACACAGATACGCAGTATTTT
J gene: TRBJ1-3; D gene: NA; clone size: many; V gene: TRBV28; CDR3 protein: CASSSPPGVTGNTIYF; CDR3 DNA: TGTGCCAGCAGTTCCCCCCCCGGGGTCACTGGAAACACCATATATTTT
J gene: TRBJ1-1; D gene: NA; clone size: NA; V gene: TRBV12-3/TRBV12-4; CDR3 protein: CASRSSENTEACF; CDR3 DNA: TGTGCCAGCAGGTCTAGTGAGAACACTGAAGCTTGCTTT
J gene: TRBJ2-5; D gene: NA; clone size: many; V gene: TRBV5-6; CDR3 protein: CASSYGTAETQYF; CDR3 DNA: TGTGCCAGCAGCTACGGGACGGCAGAGACCCAGTACTTC
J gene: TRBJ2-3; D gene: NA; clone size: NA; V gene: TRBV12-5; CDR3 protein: CASALGRGSDTQYF; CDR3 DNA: TGTGCTAGTGCCCTGGGCAGGGGATCCGATACGCAGTATTTT
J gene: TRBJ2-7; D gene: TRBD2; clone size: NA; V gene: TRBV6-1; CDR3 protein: CASSVELAEAYEQYF; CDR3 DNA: TGTGCCAGCAGTGTGGAACTAGCGGAGGCCTACGAGCAGTACTTC
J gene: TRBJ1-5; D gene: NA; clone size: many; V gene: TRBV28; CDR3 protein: CASRWTHYSNQPQHF; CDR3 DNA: TGTGCCAGCAGATGGACACATTATAGCAATCAGCCCCAGCATTTT
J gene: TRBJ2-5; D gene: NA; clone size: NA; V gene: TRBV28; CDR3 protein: CASSWAGTQETQYF; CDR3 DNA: TGTGCCAGCTCCTGGGCAGGAACTCAAGAGACCCAGTACTTC
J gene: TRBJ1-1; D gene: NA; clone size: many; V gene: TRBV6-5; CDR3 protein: CASSSDLRGAFF; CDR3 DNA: TGTGCCAGCAGTTCAGACCTCCGAGGGGCTTTCTTT
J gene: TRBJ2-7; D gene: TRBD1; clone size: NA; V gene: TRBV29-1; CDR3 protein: CSLDGQGSYEQYF; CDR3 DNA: TGCAGCCTAGACGGACAGGGCTCCTACGAGCAGTACTTC
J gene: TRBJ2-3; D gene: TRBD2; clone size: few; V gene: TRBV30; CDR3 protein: CAWSVGLAVLDTQYF; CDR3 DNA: TGTGCCTGGAGTGTAGGGCTAGCGGTGCTAGATACGCAGTATTTT
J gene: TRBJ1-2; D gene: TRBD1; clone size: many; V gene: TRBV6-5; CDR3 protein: CASPGTGGSGDGYTF; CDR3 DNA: TGTGCCAGCCCCGGGACAGGGGGTTCGGGCGATGGCTACACCTTC
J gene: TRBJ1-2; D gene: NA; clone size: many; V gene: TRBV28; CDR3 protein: CATRAGGSGYTF; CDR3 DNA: TGTGCCACCCGGGCGGGAGGCTCTGGCTACACCTTC
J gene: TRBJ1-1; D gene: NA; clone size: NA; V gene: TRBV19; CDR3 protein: CASSNGGRLMNTEAFF; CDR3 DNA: TGTGCCAGTAGTAATGGGGGACGGCTCATGAACACTGAAGCTTTCTTT
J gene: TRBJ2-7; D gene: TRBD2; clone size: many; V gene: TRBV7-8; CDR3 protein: CASQFGGGGEQYF; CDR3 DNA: TGTGCCAGCCAGTTCGGGGGGGGAGGCGAGCAGTACTTC
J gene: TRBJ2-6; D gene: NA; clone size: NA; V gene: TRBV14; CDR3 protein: CASSHAPYRRANVLTF; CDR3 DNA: TGTGCCAGCAGCCACGCACCCTACAGGAGGGCCAACGTCCTGACTTTC